The T cell receptor (beta chain) under discussion was sequenced for a study of blood T cell repertoires in COVID-19. The V gene lost 4 bases and the J gene lost 5 bases, with 9 bases spanning the gap. Per the germline V gene, CDR1 is SGHVS and CDR2 is FQNEAQ. The CDR3 extends over 13 amino acids. Data came from immunoSEQ multiplex PCR; TCRdb stores just in-frame clones and leaves some out. The repertoire includes 80,000 to 95,000 clones, roughly 76% of them detected once, and around 4.4% sits in the top ten. The receptor comes from a woman in her fifties or sixties with acute or convalescent COVID-19. The specimen sequenced was peripheral blood. This sequence joins TRBV7-8 and TRBJ1-5; D not certain. CDR3 region: CASSSRVDQPQHF. CDR3 coding DNA: TGTGCCAGCAGCTCCCGGGTTGATCAGCCCCAGCATTTT.